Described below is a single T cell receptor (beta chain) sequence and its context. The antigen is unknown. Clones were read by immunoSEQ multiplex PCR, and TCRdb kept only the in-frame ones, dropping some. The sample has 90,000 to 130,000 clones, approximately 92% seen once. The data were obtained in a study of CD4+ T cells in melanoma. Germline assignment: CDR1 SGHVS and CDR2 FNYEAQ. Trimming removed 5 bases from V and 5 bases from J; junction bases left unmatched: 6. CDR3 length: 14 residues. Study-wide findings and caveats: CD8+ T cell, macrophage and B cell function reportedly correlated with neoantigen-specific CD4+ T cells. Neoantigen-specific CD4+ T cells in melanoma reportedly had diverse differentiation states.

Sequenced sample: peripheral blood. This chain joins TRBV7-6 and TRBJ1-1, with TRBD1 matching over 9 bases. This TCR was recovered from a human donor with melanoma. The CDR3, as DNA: TGTGCCAGCAGCCCGACAGGGGGTCAGACTGAAGCTTTCTTT. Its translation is CASSPTGGQTEAFF.